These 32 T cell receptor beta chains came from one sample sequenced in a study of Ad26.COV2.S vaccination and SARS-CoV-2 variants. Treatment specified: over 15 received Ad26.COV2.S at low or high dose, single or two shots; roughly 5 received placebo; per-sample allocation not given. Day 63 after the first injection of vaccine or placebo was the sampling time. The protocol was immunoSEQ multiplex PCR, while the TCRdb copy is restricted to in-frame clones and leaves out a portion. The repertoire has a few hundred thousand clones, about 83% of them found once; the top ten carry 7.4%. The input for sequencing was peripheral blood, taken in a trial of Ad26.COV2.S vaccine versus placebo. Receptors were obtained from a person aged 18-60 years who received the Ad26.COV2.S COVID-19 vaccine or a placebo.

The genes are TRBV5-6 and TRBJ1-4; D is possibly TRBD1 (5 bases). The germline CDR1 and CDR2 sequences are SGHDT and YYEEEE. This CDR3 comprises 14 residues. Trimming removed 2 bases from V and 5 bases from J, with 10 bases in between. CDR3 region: CASSLRDANEKLFF. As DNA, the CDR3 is TGTGCCAGCAGCTTAAGGGACGCCAATGAAAAACTGTTTTTT.

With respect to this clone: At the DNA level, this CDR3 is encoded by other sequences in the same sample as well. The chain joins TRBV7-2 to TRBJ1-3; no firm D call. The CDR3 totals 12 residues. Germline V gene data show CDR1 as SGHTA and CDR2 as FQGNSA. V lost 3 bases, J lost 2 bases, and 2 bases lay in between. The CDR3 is CASSLTGNTIYF. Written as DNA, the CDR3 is TGTGCCAGCAGCTTGACTGGAAACACCATATATTTT.

This CDR3 reads CASSQGASYEQYF. The CDR3 bases are TGTGCCAGCAGTCAGGGGGCATCCTACGAGCAGTACTTC. The V gene is TRBV27, the J gene TRBJ2-7; 8 bases agree with TRBD1. The V gene end was trimmed by 5 bases and the J gene end by 1 base; junction bases not matched to a gene: 1. The CDR3 consists of 13 residues. Germline CDR1 is MNHEY and CDR2 is SMNVEV (reference sequence).

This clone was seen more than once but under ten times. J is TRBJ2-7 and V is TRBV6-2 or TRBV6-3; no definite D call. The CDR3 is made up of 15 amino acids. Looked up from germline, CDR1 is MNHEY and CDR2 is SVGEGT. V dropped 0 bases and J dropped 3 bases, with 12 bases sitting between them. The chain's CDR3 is CASSYSGLAGYEQYF. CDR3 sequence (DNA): TGTGCCAGCAGTTACTCTGGCCTGGCAGGCTACGAGCAGTACTTC.

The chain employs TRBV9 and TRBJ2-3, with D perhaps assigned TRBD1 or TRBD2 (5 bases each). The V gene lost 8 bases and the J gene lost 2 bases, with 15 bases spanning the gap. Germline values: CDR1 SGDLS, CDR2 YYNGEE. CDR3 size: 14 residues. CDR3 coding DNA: TGTGCCAGTCGCCGGGACCTGTTCACAGATACGCAGTATTTT. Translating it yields CASRRDLFTDTQYF.

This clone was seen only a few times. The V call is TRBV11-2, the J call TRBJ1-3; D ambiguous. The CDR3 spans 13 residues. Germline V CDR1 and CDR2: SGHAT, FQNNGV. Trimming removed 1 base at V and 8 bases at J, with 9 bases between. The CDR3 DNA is TGTGCCAGCAGCTTAGGACTGGGAGACACCATATATTTT. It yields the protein CASSLGLGDTIYF. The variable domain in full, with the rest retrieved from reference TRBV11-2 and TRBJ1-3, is EAGVAQSPRYKIIEKRQSVAFWCNPISGHATLYWYQQILGQGPKLLIQFQNNGVVDDSQLPKDRFSAERLKGVDSTLKIQPAKLEDSAVYLCASSLGLGDTIYFGEGSWLTVV.

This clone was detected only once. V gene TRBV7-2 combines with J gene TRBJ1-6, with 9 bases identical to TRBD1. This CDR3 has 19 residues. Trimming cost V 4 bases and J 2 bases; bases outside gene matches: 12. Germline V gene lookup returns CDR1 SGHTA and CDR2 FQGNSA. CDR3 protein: CASSSRTGDLLTYNSPLHF. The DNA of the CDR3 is TGTGCCAGCAGCTCAAGGACAGGGGATCTTCTTACCTATAATTCACCCCTCCACTTT.

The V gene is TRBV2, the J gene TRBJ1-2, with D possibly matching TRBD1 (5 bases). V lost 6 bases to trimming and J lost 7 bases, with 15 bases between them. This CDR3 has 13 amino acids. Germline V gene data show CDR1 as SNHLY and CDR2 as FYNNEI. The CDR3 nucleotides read TGTGCCAGCAGCGGATATCAGGGAATTGGCTACACCTTC. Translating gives CASSGYQGIGYTF.

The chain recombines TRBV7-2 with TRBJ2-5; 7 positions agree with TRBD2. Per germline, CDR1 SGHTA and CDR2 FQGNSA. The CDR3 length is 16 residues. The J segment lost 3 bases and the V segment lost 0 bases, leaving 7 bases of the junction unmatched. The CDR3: CASSLAMGGIKETQYF. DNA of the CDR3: TGTGCCAGCAGCTTAGCCATGGGGGGGATAAAAGAGACCCAGTACTTC. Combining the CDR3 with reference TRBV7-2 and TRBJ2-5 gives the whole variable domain GAGVSQSPSNKVTEKGKDVELRCDPISGHTALYWYRQSLGQGLEFLIYFQGNSAPDKSGLPSDRFSAERTGGSVSTLTIQRTQQEDSAVYLCASSLAMGGIKETQYFGPGTRLLVL.

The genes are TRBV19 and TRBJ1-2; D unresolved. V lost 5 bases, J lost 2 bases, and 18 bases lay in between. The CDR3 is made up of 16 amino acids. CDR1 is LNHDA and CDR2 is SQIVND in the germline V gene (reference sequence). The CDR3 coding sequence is TGTGCCAGTAGTCTCTTCAGGACGGACGTCAACTATGGCTACACCTTC. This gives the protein CASSLFRTDVNYGYTF.

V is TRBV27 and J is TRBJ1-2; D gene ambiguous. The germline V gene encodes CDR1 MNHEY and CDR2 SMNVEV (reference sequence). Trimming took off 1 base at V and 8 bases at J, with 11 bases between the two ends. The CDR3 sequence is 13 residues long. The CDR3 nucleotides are TGTGCCAGCAGTTTATACGGGGTTGAGGGCTACACCTTC. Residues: CASSLYGVEGYTF.

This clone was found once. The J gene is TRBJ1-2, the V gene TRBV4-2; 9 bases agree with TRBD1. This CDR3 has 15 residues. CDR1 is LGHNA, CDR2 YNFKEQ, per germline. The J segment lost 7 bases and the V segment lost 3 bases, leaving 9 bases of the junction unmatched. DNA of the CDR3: TGTGCCAGCAGCCATGATAAGGGGACAGGGTCTGGCTACACCTTC. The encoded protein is CASSHDKGTGSGYTF.

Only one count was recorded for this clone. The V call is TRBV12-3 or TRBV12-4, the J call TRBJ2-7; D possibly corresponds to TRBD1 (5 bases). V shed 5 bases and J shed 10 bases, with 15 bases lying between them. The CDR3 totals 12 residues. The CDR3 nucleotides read TGTGCCAGCAGTATCCCCCCCAGGGAACAGTACTTC. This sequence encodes CASSIPPREQYF.

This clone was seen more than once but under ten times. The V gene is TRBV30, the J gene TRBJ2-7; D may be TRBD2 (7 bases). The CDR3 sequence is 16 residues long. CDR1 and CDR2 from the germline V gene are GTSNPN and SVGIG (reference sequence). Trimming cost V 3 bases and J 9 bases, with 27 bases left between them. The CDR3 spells CAWSHVGGRGILGQYF. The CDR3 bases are TGTGCCTGGAGCCACGTGGGGGGGCGAGGGATACTGGGGCAGTACTTC.

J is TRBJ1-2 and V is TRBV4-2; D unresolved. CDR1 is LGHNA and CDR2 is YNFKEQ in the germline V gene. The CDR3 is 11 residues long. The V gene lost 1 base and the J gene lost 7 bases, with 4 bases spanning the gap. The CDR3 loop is CASSQGGGYTF. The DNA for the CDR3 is TGTGCCAGCAGCCAAGGGGGTGGCTACACCTTC.

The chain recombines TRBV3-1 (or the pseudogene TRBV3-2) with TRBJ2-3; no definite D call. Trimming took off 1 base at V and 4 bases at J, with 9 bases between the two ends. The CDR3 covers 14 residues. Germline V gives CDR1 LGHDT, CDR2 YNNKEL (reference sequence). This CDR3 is CASSQARRADTQYF. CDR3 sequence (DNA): TGTGCCAGCAGCCAAGCTCGCCGAGCAGATACGCAGTATTTT.

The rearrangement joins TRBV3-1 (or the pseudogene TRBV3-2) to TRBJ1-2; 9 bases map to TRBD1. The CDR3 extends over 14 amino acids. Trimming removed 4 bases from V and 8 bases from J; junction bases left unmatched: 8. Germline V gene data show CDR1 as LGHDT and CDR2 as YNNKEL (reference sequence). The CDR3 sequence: CASSLDRGYEGYTF. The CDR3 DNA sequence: TGTGCCAGCAGCCTGGACAGGGGATATGAGGGCTACACCTTC.

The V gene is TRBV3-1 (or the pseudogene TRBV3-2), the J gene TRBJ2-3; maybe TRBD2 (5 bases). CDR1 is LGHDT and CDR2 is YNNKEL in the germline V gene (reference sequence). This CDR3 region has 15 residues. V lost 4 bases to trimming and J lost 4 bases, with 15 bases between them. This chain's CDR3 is CASSPDFRLADTQYF. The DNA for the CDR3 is TGTGCCAGCAGCCCGGACTTCCGTCTAGCAGATACGCAGTATTTT.

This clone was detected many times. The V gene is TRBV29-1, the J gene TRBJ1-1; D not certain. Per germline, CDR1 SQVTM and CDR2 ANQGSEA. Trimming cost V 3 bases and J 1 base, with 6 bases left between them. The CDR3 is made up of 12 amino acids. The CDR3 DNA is TGCAGCGTTGATTGGGGGAACACTGAAGCTTTCTTT. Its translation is CSVDWGNTEAFF. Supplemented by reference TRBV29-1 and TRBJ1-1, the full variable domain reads SAVISQKPSRDICQRGTSLTIQCQVDSQVTMMFWYRQQPGQSLTLIATANQGSEATYESGFVIDKFPISRPNLTFSTLTVSNMSPEDSSIYLCSVDWGNTEAFFGQGTRLTVV.

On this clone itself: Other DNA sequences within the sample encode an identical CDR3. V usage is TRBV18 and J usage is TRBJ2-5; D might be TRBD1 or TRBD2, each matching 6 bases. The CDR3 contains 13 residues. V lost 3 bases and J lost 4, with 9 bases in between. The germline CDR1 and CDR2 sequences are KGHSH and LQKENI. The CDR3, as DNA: TGTGCCAGCTCACCCAGGGGAGGAGAGACCCAGTACTTC. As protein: CASSPRGGETQYF.

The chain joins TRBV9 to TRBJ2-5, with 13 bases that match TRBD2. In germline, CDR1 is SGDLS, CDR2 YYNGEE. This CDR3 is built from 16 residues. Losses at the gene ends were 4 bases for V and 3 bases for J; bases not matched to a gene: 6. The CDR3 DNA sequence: TGTGCCAGCAGCTTATATGGGACTAGCGGGAAAGAGACCCAGTACTTC. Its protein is CASSLYGTSGKETQYF.

This CDR3 reads CSVAPTSGADEQYF. CDR3 DNA sequence: TGCAGCGTTGCTCCGACTAGCGGGGCCGACGAGCAGTACTTC. J is TRBJ2-7 and V is TRBV29-1; 11 bases agree with TRBD2. The CDR3 consists of 14 residues. Per the germline V gene, CDR1 is SQVTM and CDR2 is ANQGSEA. Trimming cost V 4 bases and J 5 bases; bases outside gene matches: 7.

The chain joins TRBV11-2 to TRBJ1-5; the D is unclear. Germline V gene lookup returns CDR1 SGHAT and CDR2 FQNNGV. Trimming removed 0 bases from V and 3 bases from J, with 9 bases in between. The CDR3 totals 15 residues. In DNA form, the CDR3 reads TGTGCCAGCAGCTTAGATCGCAGCTTCAATCAGCCCCAGCATTTT. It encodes CASSLDRSFNQPQHF.

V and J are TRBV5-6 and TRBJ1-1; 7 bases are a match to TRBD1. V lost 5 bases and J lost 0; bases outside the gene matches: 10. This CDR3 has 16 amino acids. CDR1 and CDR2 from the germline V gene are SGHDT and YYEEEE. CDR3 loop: CASRRTVGGLNTEAFF. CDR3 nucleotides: TGTGCCAGCAGGCGAACAGTAGGGGGCCTGAACACTGAAGCTTTCTTT.

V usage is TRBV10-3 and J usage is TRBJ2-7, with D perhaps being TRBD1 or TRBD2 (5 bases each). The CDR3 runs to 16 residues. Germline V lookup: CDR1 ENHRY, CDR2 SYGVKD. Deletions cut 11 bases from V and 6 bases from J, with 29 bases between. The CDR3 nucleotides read TGTGCCGCCGGGGCTGGCCACACTTCATTGACACCCGAGCAGTACTTC. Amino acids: CAAGAGHTSLTPEQYF.

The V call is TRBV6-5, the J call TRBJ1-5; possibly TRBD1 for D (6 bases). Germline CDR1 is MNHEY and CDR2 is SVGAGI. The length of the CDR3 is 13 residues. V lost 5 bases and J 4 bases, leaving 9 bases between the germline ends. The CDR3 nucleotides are TGTGCCAGCAGTCACAGGGAAAATCAGCCCCAGCATTTT. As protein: CASSHRENQPQHF.

The CDR3 sequence is CASSLGTWGSSGNTIYF. The CDR3 bases are TGTGCCAGCAGCTTAGGTACCTGGGGTTCATCTGGAAACACCATATATTTT. The rearrangement uses TRBV7-2 and TRBJ1-3; no clear D. The CDR3 loop spans 17 amino acids. Germline CDR1 reads SGHTA; CDR2 reads FQGNSA. Between the trimmed V and J ends, which lost 1 base and 1 base, there was a span of 14 bases.

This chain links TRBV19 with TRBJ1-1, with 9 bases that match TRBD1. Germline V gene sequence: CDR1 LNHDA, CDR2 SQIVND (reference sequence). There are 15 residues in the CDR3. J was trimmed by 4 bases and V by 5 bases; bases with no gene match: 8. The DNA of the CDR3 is TGTGCCAGTAGTCCCTTGACAGGGGGAGGCACTGAAGCTTTCTTT. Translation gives CASSPLTGGGTEAFF.

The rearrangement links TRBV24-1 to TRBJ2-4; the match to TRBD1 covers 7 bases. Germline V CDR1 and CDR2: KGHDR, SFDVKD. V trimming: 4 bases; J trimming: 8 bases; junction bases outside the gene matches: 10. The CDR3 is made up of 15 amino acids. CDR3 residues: CATSDSRGSGDIQYF. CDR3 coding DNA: TGTGCCACCAGTGACTCCAGGGGGTCGGGTGACATTCAGTACTTC.

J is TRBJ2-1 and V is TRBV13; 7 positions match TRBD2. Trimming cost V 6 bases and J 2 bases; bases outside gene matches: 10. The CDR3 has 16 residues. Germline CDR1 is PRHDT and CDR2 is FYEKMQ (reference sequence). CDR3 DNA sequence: TGTGCCAGCAGGTACGCGGGGGTAGGTGCCTACAATGAGCAGTTCTTC. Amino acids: CASRYAGVGAYNEQFF.

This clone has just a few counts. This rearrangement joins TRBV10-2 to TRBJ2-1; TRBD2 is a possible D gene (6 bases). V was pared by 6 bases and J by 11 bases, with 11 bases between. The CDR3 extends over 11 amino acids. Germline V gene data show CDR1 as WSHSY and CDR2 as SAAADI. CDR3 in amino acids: CASSLGRQQFF. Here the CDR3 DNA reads TGCGCCAGCAGCCTAGGGAGGCAGCAGTTCTTC.

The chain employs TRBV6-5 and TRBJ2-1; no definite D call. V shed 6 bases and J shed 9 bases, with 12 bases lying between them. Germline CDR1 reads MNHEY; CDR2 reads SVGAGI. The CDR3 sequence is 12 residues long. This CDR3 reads CASSPWPFEQFF. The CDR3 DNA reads TGTGCCAGCAGCCCATGGCCCTTTGAGCAGTTCTTC.